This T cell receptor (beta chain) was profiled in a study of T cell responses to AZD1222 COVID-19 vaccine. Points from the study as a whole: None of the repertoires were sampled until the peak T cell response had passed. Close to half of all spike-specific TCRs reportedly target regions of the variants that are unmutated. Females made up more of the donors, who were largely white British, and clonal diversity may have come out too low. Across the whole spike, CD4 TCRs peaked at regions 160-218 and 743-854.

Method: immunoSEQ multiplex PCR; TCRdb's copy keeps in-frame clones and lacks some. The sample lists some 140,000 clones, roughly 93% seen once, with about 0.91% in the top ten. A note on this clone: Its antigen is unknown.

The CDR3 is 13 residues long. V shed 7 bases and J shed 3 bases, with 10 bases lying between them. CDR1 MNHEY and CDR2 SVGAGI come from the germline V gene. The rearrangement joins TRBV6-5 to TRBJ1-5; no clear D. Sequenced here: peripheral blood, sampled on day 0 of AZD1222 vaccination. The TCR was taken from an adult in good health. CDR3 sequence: CASKPGVNQPQHF. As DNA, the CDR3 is TGTGCCAGCAAACCGGGCGTCAATCAGCCCCAGCATTTT.